This T cell receptor beta chain was captured by sequencing in a study of T cells in Graves' hyperthyroidism and ophthalmopathy. TCR beta CDR3 regions were amplified from RNA transcripts. HTBI primers drove first-round RT-PCR of the TCR CDR3. TCRdb re-derived calls from the multiplex PCR reads in MiXCR, one entry per CDR3 protein. The data show under 650,000 distinct CDR3 sequences, with 15% to 20% seen just once and approximately 3.9% held by the top ten. The CDR3 contains 14 residues. Germline V lookup: CDR1 SQVTM, CDR2 ANQGSEA. Trimming left V 0 bases short and J 6 bases short, with 12 bases between.

The chain is built from TRBV29-1 and TRBJ2-1; TRBD2 is a possible D gene (6 bases). Sequenced material: blood. The TCR sequence derives from a woman in her 30s with Graves' hyperthyroidism. The CDR3: CSVEDHGRGNEQFF. The CDR3 DNA is TGCAGCGTTGAAGATCACGGGAGAGGCAATGAGCAGTTCTTC.